Listed below are T cell receptor beta chains from one sample, sequenced in a study of regulatory T cells in long-lasting Graves disease. Using its own MiXCR run on the multiplex PCR reads, TCRdb lists one record per CDR3 protein. The table records a few hundred thousand distinct CDR3 sequences, 10% to 15% of them present only once. The same data also went into a second study, on T cells in Graves' hyperthyroidism and ophthalmopathy.

The source was peripheral blood mononuclear cells (PBMCs), collected at new diagnosis, from a patient treated with antithyroid drugs. The receptors here all came from a woman aged 18-29 years with Graves disease. Each CDR3 is given with its conserved first and last residue. Fields, in order: J gene, clone size, V gene, D gene, CDR3 protein, CDR3 DNA. The D gene is left open where the match is weak. Part of the rows lack a size; the others show once, few, many or a class for expanded clones.

TRBJ2-3	many	TRBV12-3/TRBV12-4	NA	CASSLGATNLADTQYF	TGTGCCAGCAGTTTAGGAGCTACAAACCTGGCAGATACGCAGTATTTT
TRBJ1-5	few	TRBV7-2	TRBD1	CASRLTGTGTQPQHF	TGTGCCAGCAGACTGACCGGGACAGGGACTCAGCCCCAGCATTTT
TRBJ2-2	many	TRBV3-1	NA	CASSQSAPGELFF	TGTGCCAGCAGCCAGTCGGCCCCCGGGGAGCTGTTTTTT
TRBJ1-6	few	TRBV5-1	NA	CASSLGVGNDLIYSPLHF	TGCGCCAGCAGCTTGGGGGTAGGGAACGATTTGATCTATTCACCCCTCCACTTT
TRBJ1-2	many	TRBV7-2	NA	CASSLVARANGYGYTF	TGTGCCAGCAGCTTAGTGGCCAGAGCTAATGGCTATGGCTACACCTTC
TRBJ2-7	many	TRBV24-1	NA	CATSDPNTSFYEQYF	TGTGCCACCAGTGATCCTAACACAAGCTTTTACGAGCAGTACTTC
TRBJ1-1	many	TRBV30	NA	CAWSEGGPTEAFF	TGTGCCTGGAGCGAGGGAGGTCCCACTGAAGCTTTCTTT
TRBJ1-3	many	TRBV20-1	NA	CSAPSRIENTIYF	TGCAGTGCCCCCAGTCGGATCGAAAACACCATATATTTT
TRBJ1-2	NA	TRBV6-5	NA	CASSYGQGEGDDGYTF	TGTGCCAGCAGTTACGGGCAGGGCGAAGGTGACGATGGCTACACCTTC
TRBJ2-2	many	TRBV11-2	TRBD2	CASSPGIAGYTGELFF	TGTGCCAGCAGCCCTGGGATAGCGGGATACACCGGGGAGCTGTTTTTT
TRBJ1-4	many	TRBV5-8	NA	CASSPKRINEKLFF	TGTGCCAGCAGCCCGAAACGGATAAATGAAAAACTGTTTTTT
TRBJ1-1	many	TRBV29-1	NA	CSVPTNTEAFF	TGCAGCGTTCCTACGAACACTGAAGCTTTCTTT
TRBJ2-1	many	TRBV20-1	TRBD2	CSARAPRTSRTYNEQFF	TGCAGTGCTAGAGCCCCCAGGACTAGTAGGACCTACAATGAGCAGTTCTTC
TRBJ2-7	NA	TRBV7-9	NA	CASSLAERVYEQYF	TGTGCCAGCAGCTTAGCCGAACGTGTCTACGAGCAGTACTTC
TRBJ1-1	NA	TRBV12-5	NA	CASAYLLHNTGAFF	TGTGCTAGCGCTTACCTTCTGCATAACACTGGAGCTTTCTTT
TRBJ1-1	few	TRBV7-9	NA	CASRANRGGMNTEAFF	TGTGCCAGCAGAGCGAATCGGGGAGGGATGAACACTGAAGCTTTCTTT
TRBJ2-2	many	TRBV28	NA	CASRIDGELFF	TGTGCCAGCAGAATCGACGGGGAGCTGTTTTTT
TRBJ2-1	many	TRBV18	TRBD1	CASSPAGGLVGDNEQFF	TGTGCCAGCTCACCAGCAGGGGGCCTGGTTGGCGACAATGAGCAGTTCTTC
TRBJ1-2	few	TRBV29-1	NA	CSVRAHYYGYTF	TGCAGCGTGAGGGCGCACTACTATGGCTACACCTTC
TRBJ1-1	many	TRBV7-2	NA	CASSDGRPSF	TGTGCCAGCAGCGATGGCCGGCCGTCGTTT
TRBJ1-2	NA	TRBV6-2/TRBV6-3	NA	CASSLLRSGNYGYTF	TGTGCCAGCAGTCTTCTAAGGTCGGGGAACTATGGCTACACCTTC
TRBJ2-2	few	TRBV20-1	NA	CSAREDWFRANTGELFF	TGCAGTGCTAGGGAGGACTGGTTCCGCGCGAACACCGGGGAGCTGTTTTTT
TRBJ1-5	many	TRBV20-1	NA	CSARDPQGNQPQHF	TGCAGTGCTAGAGATCCCCAGGGGAATCAGCCCCAGCATTTT
TRBJ2-2	many	TRBV6-1	TRBD2	CASSLAGGGTGELFF	TGTGCCAGCAGTCTAGCGGGGGGCGGCACCGGGGAGCTGTTTTTT
TRBJ1-2	NA	TRBV10-3	NA	CAIREGQIRSNYGYTF	TGTGCCATCAGGGAGGGACAAATACGATCTAACTATGGCTACACCTTC
TRBJ2-1	few	TRBV9	NA	CASSENLDLHNEQFF	TGTGCCAGCAGCGAAAATTTGGATCTGCACAATGAGCAGTTCTTC
TRBJ1-2	NA	TRBV19	NA	CASIPAPANYGYTF	TGTGCCAGTATTCCGGCCCCAGCTAACTATGGCTACACCTTC
TRBJ2-1	many	TRBV5-6	TRBD1	CASSLAAGKTRDRGDDEQFF	TGTGCCAGCAGCTTGGCCGCAGGTAAGACCCGGGACAGGGGTGACGATGAGCAGTTCTTC
TRBJ2-2	many	TRBV11-2	NA	CASSPDRLNTGELFF	TGTGCCAGCAGTCCCGACAGGTTGAACACCGGGGAGCTGTTTTTT
TRBJ2-1	few	TRBV4-3	NA	CASSQGVLTIYNEQFF	TGCGCCAGCAGCCAAGGTGTCCTCACAATATACAATGAGCAGTTCTTC
TRBJ2-2	few	TRBV27	NA	CASRPGPENTGELFF	TGTGCCAGCAGACCGGGCCCAGAAAACACCGGGGAGCTGTTTTTT
TRBJ1-1	NA	TRBV12-3/TRBV12-4	TRBD1	CASITGGETEAFF	TGTGCCAGCATTACAGGGGGCGAAACTGAAGCTTTCTTT
TRBJ2-3	NA	TRBV13	TRBD2	CASSPPGLAGARNTQYF	TGTGCCAGCAGCCCCCCCGGACTAGCGGGGGCCCGCAATACGCAGTATTTT
TRBJ2-5	many	TRBV10-3	NA	CALMVGKGSLAETQYF	TGTGCCCTCATGGTTGGGAAGGGATCGTTGGCAGAGACCCAGTACTTC
TRBJ2-5	many	TRBV28	TRBD1	CASSLGWAGGAEETQYF	TGTGCCAGCAGTTTAGGGTGGGCAGGGGGAGCTGAAGAGACCCAGTACTTC
TRBJ1-1	many	TRBV9	TRBD1	CASSPRTGEGTEAFF	TGTGCCAGCAGCCCGCGGACAGGGGAGGGCACTGAAGCTTTCTTT
TRBJ2-5	NA	TRBV20-1	TRBD1	CSAERTGQETQYF	TGCAGTGCCGAGCGGACAGGACAAGAGACCCAGTACTTC
TRBJ1-5	many	TRBV6-4	NA	CASTPMRGKPSYYSQPQHF	TGTGCCAGCACCCCGATGCGAGGGAAGCCCTCATATTACAGTCAGCCCCAGCATTTT
TRBJ2-7	many	TRBV12-3/TRBV12-4	TRBD2	CASTFQPLAGYEQYF	TGTGCCAGCACCTTCCAACCACTAGCGGGGTACGAGCAGTACTTC
TRBJ1-2	many	TRBV6-1	TRBD1	CASSELGQGSGDYGYTF	TGTGCCAGCAGTGAATTGGGACAGGGGAGTGGAGACTATGGCTACACCTTC
TRBJ2-3	NA	TRBV20-1	TRBD2	CSAPGGTSGGSTDTQYF	TGCAGTGCCCCGGGAGGGACTAGCGGGGGTAGCACAGATACGCAGTATTTT
TRBJ1-2	many	TRBV24-1	NA	CATSDPVTYGYTF	TGTGCCACCAGTGACCCTGTCACCTATGGCTACACCTTC
TRBJ1-5	many	TRBV28	TRBD1	CASSYATGQGGNQPQHF	TGTGCCAGCAGTTACGCCACAGGACAGGGAGGAAATCAGCCCCAGCATTTT
TRBJ2-7	many	TRBV7-3	TRBD2	CASSLIAGGIYEQYF	TGTGCCAGCAGCTTAATAGCGGGAGGGATCTACGAGCAGTACTTC
TRBJ1-5	many	TRBV12-3/TRBV12-4	TRBD1	CASSSQVPGQGFNQPQHF	TGTGCCAGCAGTTCTCAGGTCCCGGGACAGGGGTTCAATCAGCCCCAGCATTTT
TRBJ2-7	NA	TRBV7-2	TRBD2	CASSLSIAGFLLPEQYF	TGTGCCAGCAGCTTATCGATAGCGGGATTCCTTTTGCCCGAGCAGTACTTC
TRBJ2-7	many	TRBV10-3	NA	CAISENDGKSYEQYF	TGTGCCATCAGTGAGAATGACGGAAAGAGCTACGAGCAGTACTTC
TRBJ2-3	few	TRBV20-1	NA	CSARGDRDSTDTQYF	TGCAGTGCTAGAGGTGACCGGGATAGCACAGATACGCAGTATTTT
TRBJ2-1	NA	TRBV7-9	NA	CASSLRGTEENYNEQFF	TGTGCCAGCAGCTTACGAGGCACGGAGGAAAATTACAATGAGCAGTTCTTC
TRBJ2-5	many	TRBV13	NA	CASGFASSILTQYF	TGTGCCAGCGGATTCGCCTCCTCAATTCTAACCCAGTACTTC
TRBJ2-2	NA	TRBV20-1	NA	CSVPRGGRAGELFF	TGCAGTGTTCCTAGGGGGGGGCGGGCCGGGGAGCTGTTTTTT
TRBJ1-1	many	TRBV30	NA	CAWSVLVRQRGEAFF	TGTGCCTGGAGTGTACTCGTCAGACAAAGGGGTGAAGCTTTCTTT
TRBJ2-2	NA	TRBV14	NA	CASSQVGRTNTGELFF	TGTGCCAGCAGCCAAGTTGGGAGGACGAACACCGGGGAGCTGTTTTTT
TRBJ1-5	NA	TRBV19	NA	CASSIFGSRPQHF	TGTGCCAGTAGTATTTTTGGCTCTCGGCCCCAGCATTTT
TRBJ2-5	NA	TRBV13	NA	CSSSGETQYF	TGTTCCAGCAGCGGGGAGACCCAGTACTTC